This entry concerns a single T cell receptor (beta chain). Its antigen is not known. The analysis combined second doses at about 4 or about 12 weeks. Germline CDR1 reads LGHNA; CDR2 reads YNFKEQ. The CDR3 consists of 14 residues. V was clipped by 1 base and J by 4 bases, with 8 bases between them. These data belong to a study of T cell responses to AZD1222 COVID-19 vaccine. Some clones are missing from TCRdb's copy, which holds only in-frame ones; the method was immunoSEQ multiplex PCR. The sample shows some 42,000 clones, roughly 88% of them seen only once. Findings and caveats of the study: Most donors were white British, females outnumbered males, and clonal diversity was possibly underestimated. Baseline serology detected seropositivity in only a handful of AZD1222 recipients. Targets within unmutated variant regions were reportedly found for nearly half of spike-specific TCRs.

The source material was peripheral blood, sampled 28 days after the second AZD1222 dose. The receptor comes from an adult who received the AZD1222 COVID-19 vaccine. The chain couples TRBV4-2 to TRBJ1-3; possibly TRBD1 for D (5 bases). This CDR3 reads CASSQVGTGNTIYF. For the CDR3, the DNA is TGTGCCAGCAGCCAAGTGGGGACGGGAAACACCATATATTTT.